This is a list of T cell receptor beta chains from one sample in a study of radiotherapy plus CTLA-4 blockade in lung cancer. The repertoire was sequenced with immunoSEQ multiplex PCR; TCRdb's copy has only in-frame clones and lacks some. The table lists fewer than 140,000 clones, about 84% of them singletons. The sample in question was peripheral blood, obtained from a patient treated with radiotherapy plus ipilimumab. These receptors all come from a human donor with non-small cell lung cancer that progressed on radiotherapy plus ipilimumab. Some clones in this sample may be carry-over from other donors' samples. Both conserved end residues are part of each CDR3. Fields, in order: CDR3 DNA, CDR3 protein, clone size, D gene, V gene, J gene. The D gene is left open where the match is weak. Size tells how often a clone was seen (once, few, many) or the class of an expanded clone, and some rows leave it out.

TGTGCCAGCAGTTACCTGGGCGGGGTCTACAATGAGCAGTTCTTC	CASSYLGGVYNEQFF	-	-	TRBV6-5	TRBJ2-1
TGTGCCAGCAGGGGCTTAGGGACAAGCAATCAGCCCCAGCATTTT	CASRGLGTSNQPQHF	-	-	TRBV6-5	TRBJ1-5
TGCGCCAGCGGCAGATACATCGGGACGGACCAGCCCCAGCATTTT	CASGRYIGTDQPQHF	-	-	TRBV4-3	TRBJ1-5
TGTGCCAGCAGCTTGGCCGGGCCAGGGAATGCCTACGAGCAGTACTTC	CASSLAGPGNAYEQYF	-	-	TRBV5-5	TRBJ2-7
TGTGCCAGCAGCTTTGGGGTATATGGCTACACCTTC	CASSFGVYGYTF	-	-	TRBV11-2	TRBJ1-2
TGTGCCAGCAGCTTAGGGGGGGGCAGGGCAGATACGCAGTATTTT	CASSLGGGRADTQYF	-	-	TRBV7-2	TRBJ2-3
TGTGCCAGCAGCTTGTTGGATGGGAATGAGCAGTTCTTC	CASSLLDGNEQFF	medium-sized	-	TRBV11-3	TRBJ2-1
TGTGCCAGCAGCTCACTTGATCACTCACCCACAGATACGCAGTATTTT	CASSSLDHSPTDTQYF	-	-	TRBV5-6	TRBJ2-3
TGTGCCAGCAGCCTAGAGGAGACAGGTCACAATGGCTACACCTTC	CASSLEETGHNGYTF	-	-	TRBV7-9	TRBJ1-2
TGTGCCAGCAGCGTAGGGGACAGGGGTTGGTCCGGGGAGCTGTTTTTT	CASSVGDRGWSGELFF	-	TRBD1	TRBV9	TRBJ2-2
TGTGCCAGCAGCCAAGGATCCGGGACAGGCTACGAGCAGTACTTC	CASSQGSGTGYEQYF	-	TRBD1	TRBV4-2	TRBJ2-7
TGTGCCAGAAGCTTTGAACGTAGCACAGATACGCAGTATTTT	CARSFERSTDTQYF	-	-	TRBV5-3	TRBJ2-3
TGTGCCAGCAAGGGGGGTACTCCGCAGTATTTT	CASKGGTPQYF	-	-	TRBV6-6	TRBJ2-3
TGTGCCAGCAGTACAGACACCTATAACTATGGCTACACCTTC	CASSTDTYNYGYTF	-	-	TRBV6-5	TRBJ1-2
TGTGCCAGCAGCTGGGGGGAGGTGGTAGCTTTCTTT	CASSWGEVVAFF	-	-	TRBV7-9	TRBJ1-1
TGTGCCAGCAGCTTAGTTGCGGGGGGAAGCACAGATACGCAGTATTTT	CASSLVAGGSTDTQYF	few	TRBD2	TRBV7-9	TRBJ2-3
TGTGCCAGCAGCCGGCGGGGGGAGCAGTACTTC	CASSRRGEQYF	-	TRBD2	TRBV5-5	TRBJ2-7
TGTGCCAGCAGCTTAGCGCGACAGGGCACAGATACGCAGTATTTT	CASSLARQGTDTQYF	-	-	TRBV7-2	TRBJ2-3
TGTGCCAGCAGCTTAGCACAGACCAAAAACATTCAGTACTTC	CASSLAQTKNIQYF	-	-	TRBV5-6	TRBJ2-4
TGTGCCAGCAGTGAGGAGTCGGGGAGCCGCTATGGCTACACCTTC	CASSEESGSRYGYTF	-	-	TRBV2	TRBJ1-2
TGTGCCAGCAGCTTATCCAGGGAGTCTGGAAACACCATATATTTT	CASSLSRESGNTIYF	few	-	TRBV7-9	TRBJ1-3
TGCGCCAGCAGCTTGCGGGCAGAAGGAAACACCATATATTTT	CASSLRAEGNTIYF	-	-	TRBV5-1	TRBJ1-3
TGTGCCAGCAGCCAAGGAGGGAGTCAGGAAAAACTGTTTTTT	CASSQGGSQEKLFF	-	-	TRBV4-2	TRBJ1-4
TGTGCCACCAGCAGACTATTTTACACTGAAGCTTTCTTT	CATSRLFYTEAFF	-	-	TRBV15	TRBJ1-1
TGCGCCAGCAGCGACCCACAGGGGGCTCTAGAGACCCAGTACTTC	CASSDPQGALETQYF	-	TRBD1	TRBV5-1	TRBJ2-5
TGCAGTGCTTCCAGTGGCAATGAGCAGTTCTTC	CSASSGNEQFF	-	-	TRBV20-1	TRBJ2-1
TGTGCCAGCACCCAAGGGACAGGGGGAGGCTACACCTTC	CASTQGTGGGYTF	-	TRBD1	TRBV6-5	TRBJ1-2
TGTGCCAGCAGTTTAACAGGGCCTCTTAGGGCTAACTATGGCTACACCTTC	CASSLTGPLRANYGYTF	-	-	TRBV27	TRBJ1-2
TGTGCCAGCAGCCCGCTAGCGGCCAGCTCCTACGAGCAGTACTTC	CASSPLAASSYEQYF	-	TRBD2	TRBV5-4	TRBJ2-7
TGTGCCATCCCTCGGGAGGCAGCTTCCACAGATACGCAGTATTTT	CAIPREAASTDTQYF	-	TRBD2	TRBV7-9	TRBJ2-3
TGTGCCAGCAGCTCGAACAGGGGTAGTACTGCCAGTTCTCGCTACGAGCAGTACTTC	CASSSNRGSTASSRYEQYF	-	TRBD1	TRBV7-2	TRBJ2-7